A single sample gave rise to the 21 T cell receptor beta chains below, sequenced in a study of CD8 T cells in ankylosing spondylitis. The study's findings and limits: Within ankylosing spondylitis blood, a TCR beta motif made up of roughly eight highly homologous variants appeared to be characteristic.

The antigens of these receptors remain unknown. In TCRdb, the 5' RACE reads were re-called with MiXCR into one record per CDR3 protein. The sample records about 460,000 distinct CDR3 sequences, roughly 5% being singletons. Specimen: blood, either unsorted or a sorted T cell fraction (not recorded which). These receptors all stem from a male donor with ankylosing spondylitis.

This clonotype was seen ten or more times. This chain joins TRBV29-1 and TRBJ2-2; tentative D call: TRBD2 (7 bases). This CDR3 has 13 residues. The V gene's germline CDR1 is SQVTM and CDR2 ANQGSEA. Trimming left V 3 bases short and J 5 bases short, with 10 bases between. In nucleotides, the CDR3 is TGCAGCGTTGACGGGGGGCGGACCGGGGAGCTGTTTTTT. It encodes CSVDGGRTGELFF.

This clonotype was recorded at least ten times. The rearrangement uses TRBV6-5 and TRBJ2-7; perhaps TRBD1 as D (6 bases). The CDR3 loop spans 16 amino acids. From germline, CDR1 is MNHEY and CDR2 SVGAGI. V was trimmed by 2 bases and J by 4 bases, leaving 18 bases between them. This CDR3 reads CASSYRGQSSFYEQYF. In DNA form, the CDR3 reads TGTGCCAGCAGTTACCGTGGACAGTCCAGTTTTTACGAGCAGTACTTC.

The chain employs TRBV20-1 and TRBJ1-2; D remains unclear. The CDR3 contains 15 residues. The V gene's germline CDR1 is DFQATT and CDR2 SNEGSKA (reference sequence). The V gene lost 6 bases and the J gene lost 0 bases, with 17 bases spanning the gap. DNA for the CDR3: TGCAGTGCCGGATTAGGACCGGCCGCTAACTATGGCTACACCTTC. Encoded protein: CSAGLGPAANYGYTF.

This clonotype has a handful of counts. CDR3 residues: CAITSGMGFWGEQFF. In DNA form, the CDR3 reads TGTGCCATCACTAGCGGGATGGGGTTTTGGGGTGAGCAGTTCTTC. V usage is TRBV10-3 and J usage is TRBJ2-1; 9 nucleotides line up with TRBD2. This CDR3 is 15 amino acids long. Per the germline V gene, CDR1 is ENHRY and CDR2 is SYGVKD. The V gene end was trimmed by 7 bases and the J gene end by 9 bases; junction bases not matched to a gene: 13.

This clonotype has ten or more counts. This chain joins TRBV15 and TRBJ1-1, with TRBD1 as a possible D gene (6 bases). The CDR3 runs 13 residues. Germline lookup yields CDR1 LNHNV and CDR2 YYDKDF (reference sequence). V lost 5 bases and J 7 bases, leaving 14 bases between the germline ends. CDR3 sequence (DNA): TGTGCCACCAGCTATACAGGGTTTGGTGAAGCTTTCTTT. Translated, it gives CATSYTGFGEAFF.

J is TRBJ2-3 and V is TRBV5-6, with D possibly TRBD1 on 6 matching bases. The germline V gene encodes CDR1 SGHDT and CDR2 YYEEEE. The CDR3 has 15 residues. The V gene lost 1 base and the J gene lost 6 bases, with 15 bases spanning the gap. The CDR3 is CASSLWPGQGDTQYF. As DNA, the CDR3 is TGTGCCAGCAGCTTGTGGCCAGGCCAGGGGGATACGCAGTATTTT.

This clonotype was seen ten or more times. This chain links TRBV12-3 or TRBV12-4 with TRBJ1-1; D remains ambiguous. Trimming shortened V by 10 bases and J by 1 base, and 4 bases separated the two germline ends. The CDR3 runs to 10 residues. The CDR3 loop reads CATRNTEAFF. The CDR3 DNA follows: TGTGCCACCAGGAACACTGAAGCTTTCTTT.

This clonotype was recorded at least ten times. For the CDR3, the DNA is TGTGCCATCAGTGAGTCCCGGGACAGGGAAGCAAGGACAGATACGCAGTATTTT. Translated: CAISESRDREARTDTQYF. The chain couples TRBV10-3 to TRBJ2-3, with 9 bases identical to TRBD1. The V segment lost 0 bases and the J segment 3 bases; nucleotides outside the gene matches: 10. The CDR3 totals 18 residues. Germline CDR1 reads ENHRY; CDR2 reads SYGVKD.

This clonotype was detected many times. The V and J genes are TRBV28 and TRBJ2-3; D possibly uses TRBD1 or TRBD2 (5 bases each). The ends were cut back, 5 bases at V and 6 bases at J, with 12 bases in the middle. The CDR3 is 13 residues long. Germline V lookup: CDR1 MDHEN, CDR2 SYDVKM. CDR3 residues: CASSAGSTDTQYF. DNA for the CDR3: TGTGCCAGCAGTGCAGGGAGTACGGATACGCAGTATTTT.

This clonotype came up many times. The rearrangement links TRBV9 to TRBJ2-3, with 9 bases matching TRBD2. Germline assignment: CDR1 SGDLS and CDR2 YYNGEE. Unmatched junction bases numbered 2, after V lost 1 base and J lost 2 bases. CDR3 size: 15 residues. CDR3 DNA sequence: TGTGCCAGCAGCGTACTAGCGGGGAACACAGATACGCAGTATTTT. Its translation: CASSVLAGNTDTQYF.

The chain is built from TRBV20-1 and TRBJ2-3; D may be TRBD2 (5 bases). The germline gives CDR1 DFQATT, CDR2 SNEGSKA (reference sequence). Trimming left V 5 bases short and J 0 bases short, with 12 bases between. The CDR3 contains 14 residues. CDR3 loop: CSAVIASSTDTQYF. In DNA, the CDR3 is TGCAGTGCTGTCATAGCGAGTAGCACAGATACGCAGTATTTT.

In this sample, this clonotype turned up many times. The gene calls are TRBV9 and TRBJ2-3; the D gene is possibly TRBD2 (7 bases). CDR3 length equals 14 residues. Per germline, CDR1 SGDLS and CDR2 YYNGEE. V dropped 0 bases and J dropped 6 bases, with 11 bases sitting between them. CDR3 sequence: CASSVGGGSDTQYF. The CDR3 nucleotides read TGTGCCAGCAGCGTAGGCGGGGGCAGTGATACGCAGTATTTT.

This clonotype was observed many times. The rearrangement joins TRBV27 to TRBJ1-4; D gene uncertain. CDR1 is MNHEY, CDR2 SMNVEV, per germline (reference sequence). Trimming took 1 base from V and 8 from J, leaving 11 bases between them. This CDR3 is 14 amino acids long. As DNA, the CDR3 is TGTGCCAGCAGTTTATTTTATTCCGGGGAAAAACTGTTTTTT. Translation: CASSLFYSGEKLFF.

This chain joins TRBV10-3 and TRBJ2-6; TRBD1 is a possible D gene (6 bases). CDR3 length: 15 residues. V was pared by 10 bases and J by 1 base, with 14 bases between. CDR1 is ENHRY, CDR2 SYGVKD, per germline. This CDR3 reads CATRQAMSGANVLTF. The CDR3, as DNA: TGTGCCACCCGACAGGCAATGTCTGGGGCCAACGTCCTGACTTTC.

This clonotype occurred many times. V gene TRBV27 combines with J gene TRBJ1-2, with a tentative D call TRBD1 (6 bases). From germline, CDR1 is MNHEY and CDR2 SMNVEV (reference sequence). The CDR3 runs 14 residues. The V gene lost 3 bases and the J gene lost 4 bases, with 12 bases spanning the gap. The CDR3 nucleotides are TGTGCCAGCAGTTTTAGACAGGAATCCTATGGCTACACCTTC. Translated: CASSFRQESYGYTF.

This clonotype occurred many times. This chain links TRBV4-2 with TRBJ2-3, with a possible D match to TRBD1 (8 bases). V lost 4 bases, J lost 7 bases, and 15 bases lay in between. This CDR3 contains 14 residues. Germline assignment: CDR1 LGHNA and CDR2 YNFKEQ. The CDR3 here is CASSLTGEGHTQYF. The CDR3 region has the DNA TGTGCCAGCAGCCTGACAGGGGAGGGACATACGCAGTATTTT.

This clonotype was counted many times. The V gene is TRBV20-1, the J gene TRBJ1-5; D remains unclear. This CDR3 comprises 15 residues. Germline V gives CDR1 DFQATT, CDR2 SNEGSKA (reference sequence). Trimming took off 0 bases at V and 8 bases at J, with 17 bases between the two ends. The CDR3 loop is CSARDGGSRFEPQHF. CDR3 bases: TGCAGTGCTAGAGATGGAGGATCCCGGTTCGAGCCCCAGCATTTT.

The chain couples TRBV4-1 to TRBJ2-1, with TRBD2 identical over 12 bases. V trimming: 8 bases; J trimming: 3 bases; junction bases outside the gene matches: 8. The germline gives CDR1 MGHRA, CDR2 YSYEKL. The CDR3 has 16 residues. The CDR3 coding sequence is TGCGCCAGCGGCGGGTCGACTAGCGGGGGCTACAATGAGCAGTTCTTC. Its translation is CASGGSTSGGYNEQFF.

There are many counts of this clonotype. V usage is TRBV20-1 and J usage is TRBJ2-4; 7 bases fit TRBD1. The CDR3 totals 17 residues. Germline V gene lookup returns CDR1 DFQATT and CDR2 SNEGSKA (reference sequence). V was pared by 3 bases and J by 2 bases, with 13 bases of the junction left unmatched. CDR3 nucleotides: TGCAGTGCTAGTATAGGAAAGGGGGCAATGACCAAAAACATTCAGTACTTC. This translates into CSASIGKGAMTKNIQYF.

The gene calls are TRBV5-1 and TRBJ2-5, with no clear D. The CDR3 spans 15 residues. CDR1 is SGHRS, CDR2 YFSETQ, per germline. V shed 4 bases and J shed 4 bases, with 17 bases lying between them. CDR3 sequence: CASSLLTQAGETQYF. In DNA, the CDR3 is TGCGCCAGCAGCCTCTTGACCCAGGCAGGAGAGACCCAGTACTTC.

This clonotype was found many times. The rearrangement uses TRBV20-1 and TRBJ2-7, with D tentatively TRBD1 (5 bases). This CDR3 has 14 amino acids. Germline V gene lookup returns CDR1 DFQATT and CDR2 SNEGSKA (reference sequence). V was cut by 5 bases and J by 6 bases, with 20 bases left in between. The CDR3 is CSAWGASGQTEQYF. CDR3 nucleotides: TGCAGTGCTTGGGGCGCGTCAGGACAAACCGAGCAGTACTTC.